This TCR beta chain was retrieved from a study of OX40 agonist ivuxolimab in advanced cancers. At the level of the study: Three patients got partial responses; one had hepatocellular carcinoma and two had cutaneous melanoma. Findings and caveats of the study: On average, a greater number of expanded clones characterised CD8+ T cells relative to CD4+. Normalized expansion of T-cell clones was also low for some nonresponders.

To note about this clone: Its target is not known.

V was pared by 3 bases and J by 7 bases, with 6 bases of the junction left unmatched. Looked up from germline, CDR1 is SGHNT and CDR2 is YYREEE (reference sequence). The CDR3 has 14 residues. It was autoimmune disease history or systemic immunosuppression that excluded patients. Data came from immunoSEQ multiplex PCR; TCRdb stores just in-frame clones and leaves some out. The repertoire holds roughly 77,000 clones, with around 85% as singletons. Sample: CD4+ or CD8+ T cells sorted from blood, taken in a trial of the OX40 agonist ivuxolimab. V is TRBV5-4 and J is TRBJ2-2, with TRBD2 matching 7 bases. The source of this sequence is an adult with an advanced solid tumor such as melanoma, head and neck, liver or kidney cancer. DNA for the CDR3: TGTGCCAGCAGCTCCCGCGGGGGAGACGGGGAGCTGTTTTTT. Residues: CASSSRGGDGELFF.